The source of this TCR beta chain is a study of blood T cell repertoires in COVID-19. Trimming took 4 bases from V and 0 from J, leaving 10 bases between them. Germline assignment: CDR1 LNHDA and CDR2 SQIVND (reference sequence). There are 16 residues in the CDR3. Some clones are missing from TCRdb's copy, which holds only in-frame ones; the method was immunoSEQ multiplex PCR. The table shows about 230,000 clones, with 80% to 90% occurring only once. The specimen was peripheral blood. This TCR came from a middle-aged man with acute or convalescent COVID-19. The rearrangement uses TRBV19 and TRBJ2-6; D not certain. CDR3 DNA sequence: TGTGCCAGTAGTAGCCGTCTTAGCTCTGGGGCCAACGTCCTGACTTTC. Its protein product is CASSSRLSSGANVLTF. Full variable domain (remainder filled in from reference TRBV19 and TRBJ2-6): DGGITQSPKYLFRKEGQNVTLSCEQNLNHDAMYWYRQDPGQGLRLIYYSQIVNDFQKGDIAEGYSVSREKKESFPLTVTSAQKNPTAFYLCASSSRLSSGANVLTFGAGSRLTVL.